This T cell receptor (beta chain) was documented in a study of cytomegalovirus exposure and HLA in healthy donors (dated by TCRdb to 2015 to 2018). About the study as a whole: An earlier analysis of approximately 640 of the donors reported roughly 270 Gb of sequence data and about 100 million unique TCR beta sequences from about 179 million T cells. Roughly 300 gigabases of sequencing data and tens of millions of unique TCR sequences were included in an early release covering roughly 700 HLA-typed donors. Of the approximately 400 genotyped donors, 81% were placed in the genetic ancestry cluster associated with self-reported Caucasian donors. The study was designed to test whether signatures of past pathogen exposure could be identified by cataloging public T cell receptors. Using immunosequencing, the study profiled T cell repertoires from 500 to 800 subjects and related those repertoires to cytomegalovirus serostatus. In addition to the first cohort of around 670 subjects, a separate validation cohort of approximately 120 different subjects was used. To predict cytomegalovirus infection status, the study combined high-throughput TCR immunosequencing, statistical association of individual TCRs with disease status, and machine learning. A later analysis re-examined previously published TCR beta repertoires from 610 or so donors and added high-resolution HLA genotyping to investigate patterns of TCR occurrence. Rather than drawing on any new phenotypic data, the later analysis identified candidate immune exposures from TCR beta sequences and the way those sequences occurred across donors. To decide whether each TCR beta V gene segment behaved as functional or pseudogenic, an earlier analysis of approximately 590 of the donors relied on high-throughput TCR beta sequencing. Donor age, sex, ethnicity and CMV serostatus were collected together with the repertoire data. Genome-wide SNP genotypes for about 65% of the 666 donors were used in a later genetic analysis, which treated that subset as a discovery cohort. All discovery cohort repertoires had been generated on a single sequencing platform. Class I and class II HLA loci were covered by the typing at four-digit resolution. The number of donors typed differed by locus, with 629-630 for A, B, C, DRB1 and DQB1, approximately 500 for DQA1, 600 to 610 for DPA1, and over 400 for DPB1. Roughly 5 DR-DQ haplotypes were handled as single units for association and clustering, since linkage in the cohort was strong. Among 398 genotyped donors of the cohort, an average of approximately 230,000 unique TCR beta nucleotide sequences were sequenced per donor, around a sixth of them non-productive.

Its CDR3 holds 13 amino acids, cysteine through phenylalanine. The retained sequence is limited to the CDR3, 39 bases, with the frame set at the first base. CDR1 and CDR2, looked up from the germline V gene (reference sequence), are SEHNR and FQNEAQ. Between the V and J ends, shortened by 7 bases and 0 bases respectively, the junction contains 7 bases. The library was obtained by the immunoSEQ multiplex PCR assay. A mixture of 60 forward primers for TCR Vbeta segments and 13 reverse primers for TCR Jbeta segments was used in the multiplex PCR. The CDR3 region of rearranged TCR beta genes was amplified from genomic DNA by a multiplex PCR assay. The amplified TCR beta libraries were sequenced on the Illumina HiSeq System as 87-base-pair reads. On the study's bioinformatics: A later analysis tallied 70 million to 100 million unique TCR beta chains across the 640 or so repertoires, and roughly 11 million of those chains were shared by two or more donors. To remove PCR and sequencing errors, raw reads were error-corrected and collapsed into unique sequences using a nearest-neighbor algorithm that merged closely related sequences. Alignment of CDR3 sequences to IMGT reference sequences was used to assign V, D and J gene segments. Each retained sequence needed at least a six-nucleotide match to both a V gene segment and a J gene segment. Rearrangements were called productive when the CDR3 lacked stop codons and stayed in frame with V and J; all others were non-productive. CDR3 was defined by IMGT convention, running from the second conserved V-encoded cysteine to the conserved J-encoded phenylalanine. In an earlier analysis of approximately 590 of the donors, sequences lacking an unambiguous match to a single V gene segment were excluded. In an earlier analysis of a few hundred of the donors, a V segment was called functional when productive rearrangements were above 56.7%, and segregating when the standard deviation between donors exceeded 5%. A statistical classification framework was developed to diagnose cytomegalovirus status using the catalog of TCR beta chain sequences. In a later analysis, V and J genes were assigned by comparing TCR nucleotide sequences against IMGT/GENE-DB human TR gene sequences. A later analysis assigned CDR3 sequences and most-parsimonious VDJ recombination scenarios with the TCRdist pipeline. In a later analysis, every TCR beta chain was defined by the combination of its CDR3 amino acid sequence and its V-gene family, and reads without a unique V-gene family were dropped. In a later analysis, some 600 highly shared, low-generation-probability nucleotide sequences were removed to address suspected cross-contamination and a sequencing artifact. A later analysis calculated a clonal expansion index for each public chain from normalized within-repertoire ranks of inferred template counts. In a later analysis, generation probabilities were computed with a VDJ recombination model fitted to out-of-frame rearrangements, and the resulting probabilities were checked against IGoR. In a later analysis, TCR-TCR, TCR-HLA and TCR-CMV co-occurrence was scored with hypergeometric tests, and a repertoire-size bias correction was applied to TCR pairs. False discovery rates were estimated in a later analysis by permuting HLA or CMV assignments 20 times. In a later analysis, co-occurring TCRs were grouped with DBSCAN, and TCRdist sequence similarity was added when clustering was performed within HLA-allele-positive subsets. Repertoires with fewer than 30,000 or more than 120,000 public chains were left out of co-occurrence clustering, as were a handful of repertoires with anomalous nucleotide sharing. TCRdb holds this immuneACCESS table with in-frame rearrangements only. Some clones are missing; in checked studies, unresolved V genes explain under half, and the rest has no known cause. V and J calls and clone size are given by that table; D and trimming were obtained from the DNA. In all, the sample holds about 190,000 clones, and around 82% of those were seen once. The ten largest account for roughly 14% of the sample.

The cohort comprised 550 to 700 healthy bone marrow donors. At the time of sampling, every cohort member was nominally healthy, though immune exposures that went unrecorded were likely present. The donor tested CMV seropositive and was one of the 289 seropositive cohort members. Every donor gave a peripheral blood sample, and the peripheral blood mononuclear cells from that sample were used for TCR beta sequencing. Genomic DNA was extracted from the blood cell samples with the Qiagen DNeasy Blood Extraction Kit. What the research found in general, with its limitations: For the cohort, immune exposure information was limited to CMV serostatus. A later genetic analysis associated a missense DCLRE1C variant with V-gene and J-gene trimming of TCR beta chains, and an independent cohort replicated the association. HLA typing was unavailable for some donors at each locus, so association tests used only the typed subset. A later analysis found that HLA-associated TCR beta chains were more clonally expanded and had lower generation probabilities than equally common non-associated chains. The cohort was sequenced for TCR beta chains only, and without alpha or paired-chain data the features that could be detected were limited. Most CMV-associated TCR beta chains appeared to be HLA-restricted in a later analysis, and the HLA associations seemed to be driven largely by CMV exposure. Assigning TCR associations to individual alleles was difficult when HLA alleles, especially DR and DQ, strongly co-occurred. In the study, approximately 160 TCR beta chains were listed as associated with cytomegalovirus. Correlated functional status among segregating V segments might reflect linkage disequilibrium, but an unknown experimental factor could not be ruled out. Most TCR sequences were observed very rarely across donors, whereas some public TCRs were present in many individuals. In vitro tests confirmed that three of the cytomegalovirus-associated TCR beta chains recognize cytomegalovirus antigens. A cluster of highly shared sequence variants was judged likely to be a technical artifact of the sequencing pipeline. In a later analysis, some 18,000 TCR beta sequences were associated with specific HLA alleles at a false discovery rate of 0.05. Because the 87-base-pair reads could not distinguish some IMGT-functional V segments, including TRBV6-2 and TRBV6-3, those segments were excluded. According to the authors, the approach could potentially be generalized to other disease states and immunological phenotypes. In a later analysis, TCR association rates were found to vary across HLA loci, with the most associated TCRs seen for DRB1 alleles and the fewest for HLA-C alleles. Cytomegalovirus status was reported to be diagnosed by the classifier with high specificity and sensitivity in both the original and validation cohorts. Presence/absence analyses assumed roughly uniform sequencing depth across donors, an assumption that may not hold. The earlier analysis of approximately 590 of the donors excluded seventeen rarely observed V segments, including chromosome 9 orphons, because counts were too low. An earlier analysis of approximately 540 of the donors showed that most TCR beta V segments appeared in productive rearrangements either about 87% or about 30% of the time, which broadly matched IMGT annotations. A further reported finding was that TCR beta sequences accurately predicted the HLA-A and HLA-B alleles for most subjects in the first cohort. According to a later analysis, parvovirus B19, influenza, CMV and Epstein-Barr virus appeared linked to several top co-occurrence clusters. Compared with the approximately 710-donor mean, donors in an Asian-associated ancestry cluster had fewer N-insertions in productive TCRs, according to a later genetic analysis.

As concerns this clone: It lacks a known antigen. Per-base quality was not reported, and no clone a single base away is much larger than it.

The sequence derives from a woman aged 25 to 39 in good health and CMV-seropositive. Sequenced input: PBMCs. In this chain, TRBV7-9 is recombined with TRBJ1-3, with the D gene call left open. CDR3 sequence: CASKPGSGNTIYF. The bases are TGTGCCAGCAAACCGGGCTCTGGAAACACCATATATTTT.